The source of this T cell receptor beta chain is a study of T cell responses to AZD1222 COVID-19 vaccine. Study at large: Combined were second doses at about 4 or about 12 weeks. Findings and caveats of the study: Only a handful of AZD1222 recipients, roughly six in all, had baseline seropositivity. The span of vaccine-associated CD4 TCRs extended across spike, with dominance at 160-218 and 743-854. Increases in Spike-specific TCR breadth and depth were seen after two AZD1222 doses.

Germline CDR1 and CDR2: MDHEN and SYDVKM. Trimming shortened V by 8 bases and J by 5 bases, and 21 bases separated the two germline ends. CDR3 length: 16 residues. With respect to this clone: Its target is unknown.

TCRdb's copy holds only in-frame clones and misses some; the assay was immunoSEQ multiplex PCR. The top ten clones hold 8% to 9% of a sample with more than 95,000 clones, 88% of them seen once. The chain links TRBV28 to TRBJ1-4; a possible D gene is TRBD1 (5 bases). This clonotype was sampled from an adult in good health. The specimen was peripheral blood, collected on day 0 of AZD1222 vaccination. The CDR3 is CASRPPWGDPNEKLFF. The CDR3 DNA follows: TGTGCCAGCCGTCCCCCGTGGGGGGACCCAAATGAAAAACTGTTTTTT.